The 31 T cell receptor beta chains reported below all come from one sample, sequenced in a study of CD8+CD57+ T cells in acquired aplastic anemia. According to the study, genomic DNA was the template for TCR beta VDJ and CDR3 profiling. MiXCR was run by TCRdb on the reads, yielding one entry per CDR3 protein. The sample lists about 120,000 distinct CDR3 sequences; under 60% were seen once. Patients chosen for sequencing had shown CD8+CD57+ cell expansion by flow cytometry. Source material: sorted CD4+, CD8+, or CD8+CD57+ T cells (not recorded which) from PBMCs. The receptors stem from a human donor with aplastic anemia.

The V and J genes are TRBV15 and TRBJ1-4; D remains unclear. CDR3 length: 16 amino acids. In germline, CDR1 is LNHNV, CDR2 YYDKDF (reference sequence). The germline V and J ends were trimmed by 1 base and 8 bases, with 17 bases remaining between them. CDR3 nucleotide sequence: TGTGCCACCAGCAGAGTGGGATATCCTGAGAGGGAAAAACTGTTTTTT. It translates to CATSRVGYPEREKLFF.

The rearrangement joins TRBV20-1 to TRBJ2-3; the D gene is possibly TRBD1 (6 bases). The CDR3 runs to 14 residues. The ends were cut back, 5 bases at V and 6 bases at J, with 18 bases in the middle. From germline, CDR1 is DFQATT and CDR2 SNEGSKA (reference sequence). CDR3 coding DNA: TGCAGTGCTCCCCTTGACTCCACAGGGGATACGCAGTATTTT. Protein: CSAPLDSTGDTQYF.

J is TRBJ1-3 and V is TRBV6-1; D ambiguous. CDR3 length equals 16 residues. Between the trimmed V and J ends, which lost 2 bases and 0 bases, there was a span of 11 bases. CDR1 and CDR2 from the germline V gene are MNHNS and SASEGT. The DNA of the CDR3 is TGTGCCAGCAGTGAACAAACAGAGATCTCTGGAAACACCATATATTTT. Residues: CASSEQTEISGNTIYF.

V usage is TRBV29-1 and J usage is TRBJ1-2; possible D gene TRBD1, 6 bases. Germline-derived CDR1 and CDR2 are SQVTM and ANQGSEA. The CDR3 contains 13 residues. Trimming shortened V by 3 bases and J by 6 bases, and 14 bases separated the two germline ends. The CDR3 protein is CSVDGQTFDGYTF. The CDR3 bases are TGCAGCGTTGACGGACAGACCTTCGATGGCTACACCTTC.

V gene TRBV4-1 combines with J gene TRBJ2-3; D gene unclear. Germline CDR1 reads MGHRA; CDR2 reads YSYEKL. V was cut by 4 bases and J by 1 base, with 9 bases left in between. The CDR3 length is 14 residues. CDR3 nucleotide sequence: TGCGCCAGCAGCCTCCATACGGGCACAGATACGCAGTATTTT. It translates to CASSLHTGTDTQYF.

The chain carries TRBV20-1 and TRBJ2-1; D call uncertain. Germline CDR1 and CDR2: DFQATT and SNEGSKA (reference sequence). This CDR3 is built from 14 residues. V was trimmed by 6 bases and J by 0 bases, leaving 12 bases between them. CDR3 region: CSAPGISSYNEQFF. CDR3 nucleotide sequence: TGCAGTGCACCTGGAATCAGCTCCTACAATGAGCAGTTCTTC.

In the case of this clonotype: This is likely a read error, given that the CDR3 carries no conserved phenylalanine or tryptophan at its end. The genes are TRBV29-1 and TRBJ1-3; D unresolved. Per the germline V gene, CDR1 is SQVTM and CDR2 is ANQGSEA. The CDR3 has 14 amino acids. V was shortened by 0 bases and J by 0 bases, with 6 bases between the two germline ends. The CDR3 DNA reads TGCAGCGTTGAAGACAGCTACTCTGGAAACACCATATATCTT. The encoded protein is CSVEDSYSGNTIYL.

Many counts were recorded for this clonotype. The chain employs TRBV12-3 or TRBV12-4 and TRBJ2-3; the match to TRBD2 covers 7 bases. There are 15 residues in the CDR3. Unmatched junction bases numbered 9, after V lost 6 bases and J lost 3 bases. In DNA form, the CDR3 reads TGTGCCAGCAGCAGGAGCGGGGAAGGGACAGATACGCAGTATTTT. It translates to CASSRSGEGTDTQYF.

For this clonotype: The final CDR3 position lacks the conserved phenylalanine or tryptophan, pointing to a likely read error. The DNA is omitted, as the CDR3 cannot be located on it reliably, and the CDR3 follows TCRdb's listing. The rearrangement joins TRBV7-6 to TRBJ2-7; the table's D call, TRBD1, was not checked against the DNA. The CDR3 contains 12 residues when both ends are counted. Germline V lookup: CDR1 SGHVS, CDR2 FNYEAQ. CDR3 sequence: CASSPGVGEQSS.

The chain's CDR3 is CSAHHVSYEQFF. The DNA of the CDR3 is TGCAGTGCCCATCATGTGAGCTATGAGCAGTTCTTC. This sequence joins TRBV20-1 and TRBJ2-1, with D uncertain. The germline CDR1 and CDR2 sequences are DFQATT and SNEGSKA (reference sequence). V was clipped by 6 bases and J by 8 bases, with 14 bases between them. The CDR3 length is 12 residues.

Regarding this clonotype: An end of the junction does not agree with germline; a read error may underlie this. The chain combines TRBV15 with TRBJ2-5; no definite D call. CDR3 length: 15 residues. Germline V lookup: CDR1 LNHNV, CDR2 YYDKDF (reference sequence). The CDR3 bases are TGTGCCACCATCAGAGTTCGCCCTGTGTTAGGGACCCAGTACTTC. Its protein product is CATIRVRPVLGTQYF.

Here the CDR3 reads CASRLAGGETQYF. In DNA, the CDR3 is TGTGCCAGCAGACTAGCGGGGGGAGAGACCCAGTACTTC. This chain joins TRBV7-2 and TRBJ2-7; 12 bases match TRBD2. The J call may be in error: the DNA end matches TRBJ2-5 better. The CDR3 is 13 residues long. The germline V gene encodes CDR1 SGHTA and CDR2 FQGNSA.

The rearrangement joins TRBV2 to TRBJ2-7; 8 positions agree with TRBD1. Germline trimming cut 0 bases from V and 6 bases from J; bases unmatched to any gene: 13. The CDR3 is 17 amino acids. In germline, CDR1 is SNHLY, CDR2 FYNNEI. The CDR3: CASSEAEADRVRSEQYF. CDR3 DNA sequence: TGTGCCAGCAGTGAAGCTGAGGCGGACAGGGTCAGATCCGAGCAGTACTTC.

The sample holds many counts of this clonotype. The chain is built from TRBV9 and TRBJ1-2, with unresolved D. Germline V gene lookup returns CDR1 SGDLS and CDR2 YYNGEE. The germline V and J ends were trimmed by 0 bases and 6 bases, with 9 bases remaining between them. CDR3 length equals 13 residues. CDR3 in DNA: TGTGCCAGCAGCGTAGGCGGCCAGAATGGCTACACCTTC. Encoded protein: CASSVGGQNGYTF.

The V gene is TRBV18, the J gene TRBJ2-7, with D possibly matching TRBD2 (7 bases). Trimming removed 4 bases from V and 4 bases from J, with 23 bases in between. The length of the CDR3 is 17 residues. In germline, CDR1 is KGHSH, CDR2 LQKENI. CDR3: CASSRSGGGRGGYEQYF. CDR3 coding DNA: TGTGCCAGCTCACGATCCGGCGGCGGGAGAGGGGGATACGAGCAGTACTTC.

The chain joins TRBV20-1 to TRBJ1-1; D is uncertain. Germline CDR1 reads DFQATT; CDR2 reads SNEGSKA (reference sequence). Trimming removed 0 bases at V and 8 bases at J, with 31 bases between. The CDR3 is 19 amino acids. The CDR3 DNA follows: TGCAGTGCTAGAGATCAGGCCAACCAATTGCCCCTCAAATCTCGGGAAGCTTTCTTT. Translated, it gives CSARDQANQLPLKSREAFF.

This clonotype was seen a handful of times. This chain connects TRBV2 to TRBJ2-1; 10 positions match TRBD2. The CDR3 runs to 14 residues. The trim removed 5 bases at V and 10 bases at J, leaving 8 bases unmatched. From germline, CDR1 is SNHLY and CDR2 FYNNEI. CDR3 region: CASSYSSGGGEQFF. The CDR3 DNA follows: TGTGCCAGCAGTTATTCTAGCGGGGGCGGGGAGCAGTTCTTC.

The J gene is TRBJ2-2, the V gene TRBV25-1; D remains unclear. Germline assignment: CDR1 MGHDK and CDR2 SYGVNS. CDR3 length: 14 amino acids. Deletions cut 2 bases from V and 6 bases from J, with 10 bases between. The CDR3 reads CASSEGFVSGELFF. The DNA for the CDR3 is TGTGCCAGCAGTGAAGGTTTTGTCTCCGGGGAGCTGTTTTTT.

The chain joins TRBV20-1 to TRBJ2-1; 7 nucleotides align to TRBD2. The CDR3 spans 14 residues. Germline CDR1 reads DFQATT; CDR2 reads SNEGSKA (reference sequence). J gave up 3 bases and V 8 bases, and 10 bases lay outside the gene matches. CDR3 in amino acids: CSTSTSADYNEQFF. CDR3 nucleotides: TGCAGTACCAGCACTAGCGCGGACTACAATGAGCAGTTCTTC.

This clonotype was observed a few times. V gene TRBV19 combines with J gene TRBJ2-6, with D possibly TRBD1 on 6 matching bases. Germline V gene data show CDR1 as LNHDA and CDR2 as SQIVND (reference sequence). This CDR3 is 17 amino acids long. V lost 3 bases and J lost 0, with 12 bases in between. The CDR3 region has the DNA TGTGCCAGTAGTATTCGGACAGATGGCTCTGGGGCCAACGTCCTGACTTTC. Its protein is CASSIRTDGSGANVLTF.

This chain joins TRBV24-1 and TRBJ2-7; 11 bases are a match to TRBD1. The V segment lost 3 bases and the J segment 1 base; nucleotides outside the gene matches: 4. Germline assignment: CDR1 KGHDR and CDR2 SFDVKD. The CDR3 totals 16 residues. The CDR3, as DNA: TGTGCCACCAGTGATCTGGGGGACAGGGGGTCCTACGAGCAGTACTTC. Protein product: CATSDLGDRGSYEQYF.

The chain combines TRBV7-2 with TRBJ1-5; D ambiguous. The ends were cut back, 1 base at V and 8 bases at J, with 12 bases in the middle. Looked up from germline, CDR1 is SGHTA and CDR2 is FQGNSA. The CDR3 runs to 14 residues. In DNA, the CDR3 is TGTGCCAGCAGCTTAGGGGTTGGCATTGAGCCCCAGCATTTT. Protein product: CASSLGVGIEPQHF.

This chain joins TRBV4-3 and TRBJ2-1; 12 bases agree with TRBD2. V dropped 4 bases and J dropped 6; count of bases not matched to a gene: 4. This CDR3 is 15 amino acids long. The germline CDR1 and CDR2 sequences are LGHNA and YSLEER. CDR3 nucleotide sequence: TGCGCCAGCAGCCCTAGCGGGGGGGCGGTCAATGAGCAGTTCTTC. Its protein is CASSPSGGAVNEQFF.

The gene calls are TRBV13 and TRBJ2-1, with D possibly being TRBD1 or TRBD2 (6 bases each). CDR3 length equals 14 residues. Germline values: CDR1 PRHDT, CDR2 FYEKMQ (reference sequence). Trimming shortened V by 10 bases and J by 9 bases, and 22 bases separated the two germline ends. This CDR3 reads CATHKRWGAVEQFF. The CDR3 nucleotides are TGTGCCACCCACAAACGATGGGGGGCCGTTGAGCAGTTCTTC. Filled out from reference TRBV13 and TRBJ2-1, the complete variable domain reads AAGVIQSPRHLIKEKRETATLKCYPIPRHDTVYWYQQGPGQDPQFLISFYEKMQSDKGSIPDRFSAQQFSDYHSELNMSSLELGDSALYFCATHKRWGAVEQFFGPGTRLTVL.

This clonotype has a count of ten or more. CDR3 in DNA: TGTGCCAGCAGTGATTATGCTAGCGGGGCCTACTCCTACGAGCAGTACTTC. It codes for CASSDYASGAYSYEQYF. This sequence joins TRBV25-1 and TRBJ2-7; 9 nucleotides line up with TRBD2. The CDR3 loop spans 17 amino acids. J gave up 0 bases and V 3 bases, and 9 bases lay outside the gene matches. CDR1 MGHDK and CDR2 SYGVNS come from the germline V gene.

As concerns this clonotype: This may be a read error, as it is one base from a much larger clone. V is TRBV7-9 and J is TRBJ2-7, with TRBD2 identical over 8 bases. Germline-derived CDR1 and CDR2 are SEHNR and FQNEAQ (reference sequence). The CDR3 has 12 residues. V trimming: 8 bases; J trimming: 5 bases; junction bases outside the gene matches: 5. The CDR3 spells CASGWTSHEQYF. The CDR3 bases are TGTGCCAGCGGCTGGACTAGCCACGAGCAGTACTTC. Full variable domain (rest looked up from reference TRBV7-9 and TRBJ2-7): DTGVSQNPRHKITKRGQNVTFRCDPISEHNRLYWYRQTLGQGPEFLTYFQNEAQLEKSRLLSDRFSAERPKGSFSTLEIQRTEQGDSAMYLCASGWTSHEQYFGPGTRLTVT.

Ten or more counts support this clonotype. This rearrangement joins TRBV6-5 to TRBJ2-7; D remains ambiguous. The CDR3 totals 13 residues. Germline CDR1 and CDR2: MNHEY and SVGAGI. Trimming stripped 5 bases from V and 3 bases from J, with 11 bases between. This CDR3 is CASSNVGVYEQYF. The CDR3, as DNA: TGTGCCAGCAGTAACGTGGGTGTCTACGAGCAGTACTTC.

The J gene is TRBJ2-7, the V gene TRBV7-9, with D possibly matching TRBD1 (7 bases). Germline values: CDR1 SEHNR, CDR2 FQNEAQ (reference sequence). Trimming pared 5 bases from V and 3 bases from J, leaving 14 bases between. There are 14 residues in the CDR3. The CDR3 DNA is TGTGCCAGCAGCAGCTCAGGGGGGCTCTACGAGCAGTACTTC. It translates to CASSSSGGLYEQYF.

This clonotype appeared a single time. This chain links TRBV6-2 or TRBV6-3 with TRBJ2-5; unclear D gene. This CDR3 has 13 amino acids. The V gene's germline CDR1 is MNHEY and CDR2 SVGEGT. Trimming took off 6 bases at V and 1 base at J, with 9 bases between the two ends. CDR3 DNA: TGTGCCAGCAGACCGTCGGCCCAAGAGACCCAGTACTTC. Translating it yields CASRPSAQETQYF.

V and J are TRBV9 and TRBJ2-3, with 9 bases fitting TRBD2. Germline-derived CDR1 and CDR2 are SGDLS and YYNGEE. The CDR3 length is 15 residues. V lost 4 bases and J lost 2; bases outside the gene matches: 5. The CDR3 nucleotides read TGTGCCAGCAGCTCAAGCGGGGGGTACACAGATACGCAGTATTTT. Translation: CASSSSGGYTDTQYF.

The chain employs TRBV7-9 and TRBJ2-7; TRBD1 might be the D (5 bases). There are 12 residues in the CDR3. V lost 1 base and J 5 bases, leaving 6 bases between the germline ends. Looked up from germline, CDR1 is SEHNR and CDR2 is FQNEAQ (reference sequence). The CDR3 sequence is CASSLGGHEQYF. In nucleotides, the CDR3 is TGTGCCAGCAGCTTAGGGGGCCACGAGCAGTACTTC.